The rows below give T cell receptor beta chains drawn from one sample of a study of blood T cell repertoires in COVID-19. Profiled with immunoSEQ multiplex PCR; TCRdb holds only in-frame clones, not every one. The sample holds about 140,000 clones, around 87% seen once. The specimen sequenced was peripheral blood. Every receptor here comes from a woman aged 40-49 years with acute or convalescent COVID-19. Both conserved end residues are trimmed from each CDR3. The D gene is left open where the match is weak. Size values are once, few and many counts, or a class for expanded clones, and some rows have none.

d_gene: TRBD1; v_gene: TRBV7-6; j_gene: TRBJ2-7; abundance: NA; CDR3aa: ASSLGPGQATYEQY
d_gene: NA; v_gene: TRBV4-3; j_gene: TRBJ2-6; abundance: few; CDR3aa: ASSQEQGSGANVLT
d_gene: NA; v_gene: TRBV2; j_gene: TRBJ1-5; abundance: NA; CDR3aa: ASTQGNQPQH
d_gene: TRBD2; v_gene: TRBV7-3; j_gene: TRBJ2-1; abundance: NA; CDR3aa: ASSLGLAAINEQF
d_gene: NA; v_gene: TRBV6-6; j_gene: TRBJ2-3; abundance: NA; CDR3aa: ASTGTDTQY
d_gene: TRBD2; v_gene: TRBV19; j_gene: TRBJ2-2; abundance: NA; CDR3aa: ASSMNRGANTGELF
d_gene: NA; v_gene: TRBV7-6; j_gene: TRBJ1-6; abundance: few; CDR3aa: ASSLESQTVLRHYNSPLH
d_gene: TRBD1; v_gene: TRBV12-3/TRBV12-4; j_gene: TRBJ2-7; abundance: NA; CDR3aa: ASIRTGGYEQY
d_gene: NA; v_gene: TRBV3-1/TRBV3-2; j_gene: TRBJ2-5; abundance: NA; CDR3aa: ASGGGPQETQY
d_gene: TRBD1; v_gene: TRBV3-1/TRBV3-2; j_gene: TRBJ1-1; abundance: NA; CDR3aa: ASSHRPTGGTTEAF
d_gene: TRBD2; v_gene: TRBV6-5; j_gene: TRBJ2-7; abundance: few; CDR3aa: ASSKQRGATYEQY
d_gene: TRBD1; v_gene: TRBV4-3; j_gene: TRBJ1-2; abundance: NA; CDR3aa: ASSHLGQGVGYGYT
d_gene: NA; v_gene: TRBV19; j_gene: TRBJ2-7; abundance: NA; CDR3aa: ASSAGSAYEQY
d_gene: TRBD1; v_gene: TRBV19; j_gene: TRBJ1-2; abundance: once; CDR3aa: ASKGQMDYGYT
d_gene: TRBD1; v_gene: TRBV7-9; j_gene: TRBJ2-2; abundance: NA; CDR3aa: ASRSGTGDTGELF
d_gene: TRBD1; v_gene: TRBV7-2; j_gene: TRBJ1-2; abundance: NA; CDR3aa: ASSPRDSQGYGYT
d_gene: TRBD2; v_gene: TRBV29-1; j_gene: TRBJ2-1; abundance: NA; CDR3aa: SAQGTSGSYEQF
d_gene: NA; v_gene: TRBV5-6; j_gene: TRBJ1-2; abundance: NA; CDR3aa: ASSLTGSGDGYT
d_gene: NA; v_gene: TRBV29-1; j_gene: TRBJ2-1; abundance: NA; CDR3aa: SVELRGNEQF
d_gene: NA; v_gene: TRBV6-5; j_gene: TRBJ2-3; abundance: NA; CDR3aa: ASSYSLYSDTQY
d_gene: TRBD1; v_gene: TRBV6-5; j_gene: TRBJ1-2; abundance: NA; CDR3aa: ASRGTGPHYGYT
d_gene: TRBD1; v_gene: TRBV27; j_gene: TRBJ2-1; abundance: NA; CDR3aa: ASSAMTGTGAHNEQF
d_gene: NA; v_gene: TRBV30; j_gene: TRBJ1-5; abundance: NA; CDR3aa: AWSVGASKLQPQH
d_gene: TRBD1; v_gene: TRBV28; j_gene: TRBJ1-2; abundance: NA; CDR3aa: ASSATGLSHGYT
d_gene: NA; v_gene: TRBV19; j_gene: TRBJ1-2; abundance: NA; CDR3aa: ASSIHVAGGYT
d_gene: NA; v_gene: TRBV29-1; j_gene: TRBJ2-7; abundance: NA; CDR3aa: SVYGLREQY
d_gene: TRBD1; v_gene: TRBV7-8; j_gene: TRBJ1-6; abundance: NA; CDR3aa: ASSFLTGGNSPLH
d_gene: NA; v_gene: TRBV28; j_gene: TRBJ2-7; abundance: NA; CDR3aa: ASRGPTYEQY
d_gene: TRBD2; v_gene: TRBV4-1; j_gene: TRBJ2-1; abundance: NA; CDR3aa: ASSQGTSGYNEQF
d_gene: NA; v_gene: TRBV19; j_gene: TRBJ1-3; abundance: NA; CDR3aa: ASPENTIY
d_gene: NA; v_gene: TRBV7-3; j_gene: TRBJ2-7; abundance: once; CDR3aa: ASSPQGRSYEQY
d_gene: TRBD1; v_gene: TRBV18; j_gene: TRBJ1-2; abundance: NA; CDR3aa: ASSPTGGGNGYT
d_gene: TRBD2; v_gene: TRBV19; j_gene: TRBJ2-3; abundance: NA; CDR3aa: ASSMASGYTDTQY
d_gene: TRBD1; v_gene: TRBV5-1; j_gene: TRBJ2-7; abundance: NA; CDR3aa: ASSPGTGISYEQY
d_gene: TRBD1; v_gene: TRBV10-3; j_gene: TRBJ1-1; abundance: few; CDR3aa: AISVTGVDTEAF
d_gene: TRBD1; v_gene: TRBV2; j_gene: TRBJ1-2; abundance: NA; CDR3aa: AGFGQAHNYGYT
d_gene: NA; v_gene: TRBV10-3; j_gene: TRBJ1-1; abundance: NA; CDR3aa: AITSDRYGDTEAF
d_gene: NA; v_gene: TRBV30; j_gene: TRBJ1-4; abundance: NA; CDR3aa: AWGGLGEKLF